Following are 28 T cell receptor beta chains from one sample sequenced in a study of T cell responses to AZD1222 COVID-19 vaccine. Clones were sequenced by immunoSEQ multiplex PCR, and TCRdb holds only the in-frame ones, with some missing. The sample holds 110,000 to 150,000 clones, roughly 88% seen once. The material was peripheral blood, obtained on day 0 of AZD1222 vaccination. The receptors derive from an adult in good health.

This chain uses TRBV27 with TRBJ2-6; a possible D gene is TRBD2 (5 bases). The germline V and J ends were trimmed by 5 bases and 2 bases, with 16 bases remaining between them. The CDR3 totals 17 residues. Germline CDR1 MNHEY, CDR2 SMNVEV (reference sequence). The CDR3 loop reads CASSLTPPGAGANVLTF. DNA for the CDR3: TGTGCCAGCAGTCTTACACCCCCCGGGGCTGGGGCCAACGTCCTGACTTTC.

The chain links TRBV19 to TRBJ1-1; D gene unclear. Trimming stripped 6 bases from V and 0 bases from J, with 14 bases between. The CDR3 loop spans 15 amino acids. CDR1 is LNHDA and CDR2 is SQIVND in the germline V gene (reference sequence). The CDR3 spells CASSTPTDMNTEAFF. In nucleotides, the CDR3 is TGTGCCAGTAGCACCCCAACAGATATGAACACTGAAGCTTTCTTT.

DNA of the CDR3: TGTGCCAGCAGCCAAGATTGGTCAAGCTCTGGAAACACCATATATTTT. This codes for CASSQDWSSSGNTIYF. The chain couples TRBV4-2 to TRBJ1-3; D gene unclear. Trimming took 0 bases from V and 0 from J, leaving 9 bases between them. This CDR3 is 16 amino acids long. In germline, CDR1 is LGHNA, CDR2 YNFKEQ.

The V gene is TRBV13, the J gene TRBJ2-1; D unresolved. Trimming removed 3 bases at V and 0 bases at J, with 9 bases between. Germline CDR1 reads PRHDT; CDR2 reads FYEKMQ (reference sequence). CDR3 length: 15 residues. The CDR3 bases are TGTGCCAGCAGCTTCGGCCAGACCTCCTACAATGAGCAGTTCTTC. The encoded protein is CASSFGQTSYNEQFF.

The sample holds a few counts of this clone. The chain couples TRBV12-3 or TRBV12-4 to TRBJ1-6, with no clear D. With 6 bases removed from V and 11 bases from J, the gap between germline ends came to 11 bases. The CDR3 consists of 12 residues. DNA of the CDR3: TGTGCCAGCAGCCCTGGGGTGGCACCCCTCCACTTT. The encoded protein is CASSPGVAPLHF.

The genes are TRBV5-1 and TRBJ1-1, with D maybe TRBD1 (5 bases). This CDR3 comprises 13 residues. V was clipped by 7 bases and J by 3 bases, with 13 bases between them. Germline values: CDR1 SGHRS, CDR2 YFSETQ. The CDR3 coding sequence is TGCGCCAGCCTGGGGACGGAACACACTGAAGCTTTCTTT. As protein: CASLGTEHTEAFF.

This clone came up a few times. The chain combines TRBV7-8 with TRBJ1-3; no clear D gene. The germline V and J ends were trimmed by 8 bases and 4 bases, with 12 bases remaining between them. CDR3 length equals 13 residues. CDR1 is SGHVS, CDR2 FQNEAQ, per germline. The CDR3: CASGGRSGNTIYF. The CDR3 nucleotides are TGTGCCAGCGGAGGACGTTCCGGAAACACCATATATTTT.

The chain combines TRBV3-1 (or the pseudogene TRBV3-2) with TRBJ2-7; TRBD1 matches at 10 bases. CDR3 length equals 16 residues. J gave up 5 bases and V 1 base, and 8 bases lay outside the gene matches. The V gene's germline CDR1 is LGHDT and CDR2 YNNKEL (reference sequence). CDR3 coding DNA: TGTGCCAGCAGCCAAGGTTGGGGACAGGGGATCAACGAGCAGTACTTC. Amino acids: CASSQGWGQGINEQYF.

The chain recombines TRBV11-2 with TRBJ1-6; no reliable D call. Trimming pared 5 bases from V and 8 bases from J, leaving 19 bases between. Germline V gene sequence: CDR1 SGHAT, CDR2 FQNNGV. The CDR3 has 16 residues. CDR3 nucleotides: TGTGCCAGCAGCCTTAACCCGGGCCCCGGGGATTCACCCCTCCACTTT. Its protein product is CASSLNPGPGDSPLHF. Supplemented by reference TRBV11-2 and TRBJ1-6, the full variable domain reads EAGVAQSPRYKIIEKRQSVAFWCNPISGHATLYWYQQILGQGPKLLIQFQNNGVVDDSQLPKDRFSAERLKGVDSTLKIQPAKLEDSAVYLCASSLNPGPGDSPLHFGNGTRLTVT.

The CDR3 spells CASSRGTGDGYTF. CDR3 bases: TGTGCCAGCAGCCGAGGGACAGGGGACGGCTACACCTTC. The rearrangement uses TRBV3-1 (or the pseudogene TRBV3-2) and TRBJ1-2, with TRBD1 matching over 10 bases. Trimming took 4 bases from V and 8 from J; bases not matched to a gene: 4. The CDR3 length is 13 residues. Per the germline V gene, CDR1 is LGHDT and CDR2 is YNNKEL (reference sequence).

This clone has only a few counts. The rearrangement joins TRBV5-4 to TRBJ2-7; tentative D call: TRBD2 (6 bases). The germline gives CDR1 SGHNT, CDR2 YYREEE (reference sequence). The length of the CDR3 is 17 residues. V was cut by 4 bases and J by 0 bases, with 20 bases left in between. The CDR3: CASSPPKGLSSSYEQYF. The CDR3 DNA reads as TGTGCCAGCAGCCCACCTAAGGGACTCTCAAGCTCCTACGAGCAGTACTTC.

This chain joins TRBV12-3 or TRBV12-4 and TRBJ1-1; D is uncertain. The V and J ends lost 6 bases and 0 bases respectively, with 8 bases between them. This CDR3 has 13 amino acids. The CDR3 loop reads CASSLRLNTEAFF. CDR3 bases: TGTGCCAGCAGCCTTAGGCTGAACACTGAAGCTTTCTTT.

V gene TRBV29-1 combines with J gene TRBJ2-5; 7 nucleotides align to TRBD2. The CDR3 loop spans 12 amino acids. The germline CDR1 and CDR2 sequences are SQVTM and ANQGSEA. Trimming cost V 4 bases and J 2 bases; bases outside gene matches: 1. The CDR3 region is CSVGGGQETQYF. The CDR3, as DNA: TGCAGCGTTGGGGGGGGACAAGAGACCCAGTACTTC.

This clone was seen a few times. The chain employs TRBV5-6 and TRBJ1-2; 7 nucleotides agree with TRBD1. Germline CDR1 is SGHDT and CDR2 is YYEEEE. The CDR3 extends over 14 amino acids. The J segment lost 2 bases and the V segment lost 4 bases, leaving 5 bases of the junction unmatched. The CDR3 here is CASSPGGGNYGYTF. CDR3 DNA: TGTGCCAGCAGCCCAGGGGGAGGCAACTATGGCTACACCTTC.

For the CDR3, the DNA is TGTGCCAGCAGCTTCGGGTTAAGGGGTGAAAAACTGTTTTTT. This sequence encodes CASSFGLRGEKLFF. This sequence joins TRBV11-2 and TRBJ1-4; D may be TRBD1 (5 bases). The CDR3 is 14 amino acids. Trimming stripped 3 bases from V and 7 bases from J, with 12 bases between. Germline assignment: CDR1 SGHAT and CDR2 FQNNGV.

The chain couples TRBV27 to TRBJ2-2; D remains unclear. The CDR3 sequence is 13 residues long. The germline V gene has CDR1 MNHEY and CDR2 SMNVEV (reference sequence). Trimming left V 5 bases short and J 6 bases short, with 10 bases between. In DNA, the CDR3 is TGTGCCAGCAGTCGCTTCCAGTCCGGGGAGCTGTTTTTT. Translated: CASSRFQSGELFF.

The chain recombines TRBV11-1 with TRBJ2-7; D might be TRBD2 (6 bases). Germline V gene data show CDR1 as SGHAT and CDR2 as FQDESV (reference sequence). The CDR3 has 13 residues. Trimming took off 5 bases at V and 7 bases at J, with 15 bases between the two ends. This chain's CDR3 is CASSVDYAREQYF. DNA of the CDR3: TGTGCCAGCAGCGTGGACTATGCTCGGGAGCAGTACTTC.

The CDR3 region has the DNA TGCGCCAGCAGCCCATCTTGGGGCGGGGAGCTGTTTTTT. Residues: CASSPSWGGELFF. The chain links TRBV5-1 to TRBJ2-2; D not resolved. Germline assignment: CDR1 SGHRS and CDR2 YFSETQ. The V end lost 4 bases, the J end lost 7 bases, and 11 bases lay between the germline ends. The CDR3 sequence is 13 residues long.

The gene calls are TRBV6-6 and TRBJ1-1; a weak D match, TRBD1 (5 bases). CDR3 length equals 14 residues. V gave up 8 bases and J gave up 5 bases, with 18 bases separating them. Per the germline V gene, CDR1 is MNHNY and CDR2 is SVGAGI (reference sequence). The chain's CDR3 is CASFPGQGRTEAFF. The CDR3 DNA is TGTGCCAGCTTCCCGGGGCAGGGACGGACTGAAGCTTTCTTT.

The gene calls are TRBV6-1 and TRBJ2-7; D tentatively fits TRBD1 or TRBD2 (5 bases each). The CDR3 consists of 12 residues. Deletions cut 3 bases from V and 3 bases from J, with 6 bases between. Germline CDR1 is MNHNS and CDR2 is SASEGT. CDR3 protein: CASSDGGYEQYF. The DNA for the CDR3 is TGTGCCAGCAGTGATGGGGGCTACGAGCAGTACTTC.

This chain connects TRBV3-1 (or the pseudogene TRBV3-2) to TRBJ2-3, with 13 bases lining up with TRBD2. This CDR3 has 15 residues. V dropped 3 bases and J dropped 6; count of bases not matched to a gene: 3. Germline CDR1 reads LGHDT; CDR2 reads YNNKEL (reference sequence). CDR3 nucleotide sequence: TGTGCCAGCAGCCAGGGGACTAGCGGGGCTGATACGCAGTATTTT. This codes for CASSQGTSGADTQYF.

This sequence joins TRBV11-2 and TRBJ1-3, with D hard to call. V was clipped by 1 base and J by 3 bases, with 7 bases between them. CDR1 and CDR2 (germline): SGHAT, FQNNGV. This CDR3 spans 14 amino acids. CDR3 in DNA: TGTGCCAGCAGCTTAGGAATCAGTGGAAACACCATATATTTT. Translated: CASSLGISGNTIYF.

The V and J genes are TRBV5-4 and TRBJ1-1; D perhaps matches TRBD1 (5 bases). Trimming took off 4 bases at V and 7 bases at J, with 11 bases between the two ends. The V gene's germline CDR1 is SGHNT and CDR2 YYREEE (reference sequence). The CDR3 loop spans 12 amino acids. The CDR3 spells CASSKEGFEAFF. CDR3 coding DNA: TGTGCCAGCAGCAAGGAGGGGTTTGAAGCTTTCTTT. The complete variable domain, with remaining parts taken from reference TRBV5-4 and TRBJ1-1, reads ETGVTQSPTHLIKTRGQQVTLRCSSQSGHNTVSWYQQALGQGPQFIFQYYREEENGRGNFPPRFSGLQFPNYSSELNVNALELDDSALYLCASSKEGFEAFFGQGTRLTVV.

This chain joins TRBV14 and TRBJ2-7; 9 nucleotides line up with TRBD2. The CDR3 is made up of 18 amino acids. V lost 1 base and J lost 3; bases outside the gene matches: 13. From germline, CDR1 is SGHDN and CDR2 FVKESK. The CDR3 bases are TGTGCCAGCAGCCAAGGGTGGGCTAGCGGGGATCGAGACTACGAGCAGTACTTC. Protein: CASSQGWASGDRDYEQYF.

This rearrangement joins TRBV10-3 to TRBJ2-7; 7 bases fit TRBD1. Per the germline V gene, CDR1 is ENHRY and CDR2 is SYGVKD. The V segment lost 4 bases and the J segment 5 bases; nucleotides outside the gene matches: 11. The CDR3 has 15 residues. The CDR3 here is CAISGTRTGPHEQYF. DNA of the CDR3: TGTGCCATCAGTGGGACTCGGACAGGCCCCCACGAGCAGTACTTC.

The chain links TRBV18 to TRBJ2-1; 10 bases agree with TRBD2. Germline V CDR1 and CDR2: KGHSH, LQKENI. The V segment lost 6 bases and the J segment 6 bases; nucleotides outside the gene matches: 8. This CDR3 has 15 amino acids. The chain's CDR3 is CASSLGAGGINEQFF. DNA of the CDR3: TGTGCCAGCTCCCTTGGAGCGGGGGGGATCAATGAGCAGTTCTTC.

The CDR3 DNA reads TGCGCCAGCAGCTTCGGTGACAGGACCACAGATACGCAGTATTTT. Amino acid sequence: CASSFGDRTTDTQYF. This rearrangement joins TRBV5-1 to TRBJ2-3, with D possibly being TRBD1 (6 bases). V was shortened by 2 bases and J by 2 bases, with 12 bases between the two germline ends. The length of the CDR3 is 15 residues. Germline values: CDR1 SGHRS, CDR2 YFSETQ.

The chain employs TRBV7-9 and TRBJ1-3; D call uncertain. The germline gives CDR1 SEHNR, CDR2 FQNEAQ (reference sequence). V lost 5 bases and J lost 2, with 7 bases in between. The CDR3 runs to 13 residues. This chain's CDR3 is CASSPGAGNTIYF. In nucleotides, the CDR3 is TGTGCCAGCAGCCCGGGAGCTGGAAACACCATATATTTT.